This note documents a single T cell receptor beta chain sequence. Generated by immunoSEQ multiplex PCR, the TCRdb table keeps only in-frame clones and is missing some. The sample shows around 190,000 clones, about four fifths of them seen only once. This entry belongs to a study of blood T cell repertoires in COVID-19. Overall study: T cells, B-cell-depleted T cells, or PBMCs supplied cDNA or gDNA.

The CDR3 covers 19 residues. Per the germline V gene, CDR1 is SGHTA and CDR2 is FQGNSA. Trimming at V came to 5 bases and at J to 0 bases, leaving 14 bases not matched to a gene. This sequence originates from a man aged 55 to 70 with acute or convalescent COVID-19. Sequencing used peripheral blood. The V and J genes are TRBV7-2 and TRBJ2-3, with 10 bases fitting TRBD2. This chain's CDR3 is CASSHYLAGAPLSTDTQYF. As DNA, the CDR3 is TGTGCCAGCAGCCACTATCTAGCGGGAGCACCCCTTAGCACAGATACGCAGTATTTT.